These 20 T cell receptor beta chains originate from one sample sequenced in a study of radiation and T cells in renal cell carcinoma. The table came from immunoSEQ multiplex PCR; TCRdb's copy has only in-frame clones and leaves some out. Among about 150,000 clones listed, about nine tenths were seen once. Indicated time point: baseline pretreatment blood. Treatment: 15 Gy SBRT to primary tumor, nephrectomy 4 weeks later. The sequencing used blood, collected from a patient whose treatment included radiotherapy and nephrectomy. The receptors were sampled from a woman between 70 and 85 years old with renal cell carcinoma.

This clone was observed a handful of times. This rearrangement joins TRBV29-1 to TRBJ1-1; no firm D call. CDR1 SQVTM and CDR2 ANQGSEA come from the germline V gene. V was cut by 4 bases and J by 0 bases, with 9 bases left in between. This CDR3 spans 13 amino acids. CDR3 protein: CSVVGRMNTEAFF. CDR3 DNA: TGCAGCGTTGTTGGGCGGATGAACACTGAAGCTTTCTTT.

The CDR3 protein is CASSVGIGTVNSPLHF. Written as DNA, the CDR3 is TGTGCCAGCAGCGTGGGGATAGGGACCGTAAATTCACCCCTCCACTTT. The chain is built from TRBV5-6 and TRBJ1-6; possibly TRBD1 for D (5 bases). The germline V gene has CDR1 SGHDT and CDR2 YYEEEE. This CDR3 is 16 amino acids long. V shed 4 bases and J shed 7 bases, with 18 bases lying between them.

V usage is TRBV6-1 and J usage is TRBJ1-6; the match to TRBD1 covers 7 bases. The length of the CDR3 is 16 residues. Germline V gives CDR1 MNHNS, CDR2 SASEGT. The trim removed 3 bases at V and 6 bases at J, leaving 8 bases unmatched. DNA for the CDR3: TGTGCCAGCAGTGAGAATCCGGGACAGCTTAATTCACCCCTCCACTTT. Translation gives CASSENPGQLNSPLHF.

This chain links TRBV27 with TRBJ1-4; D gene ambiguous. Per germline, CDR1 MNHEY and CDR2 SMNVEV (reference sequence). The germline V and J ends were trimmed by 8 bases and 5 bases, with 18 bases remaining between them. CDR3 length: 15 residues. The CDR3 region is CASAPRGLANEKLFF. CDR3 in DNA: TGTGCCAGCGCTCCTCGCGGTCTAGCAAATGAAAAACTGTTTTTT.

The CDR3 sequence: CAWSGTAGNQPQHF. CDR3 in DNA: TGTGCCTGGAGTGGGACGGCCGGCAATCAGCCCCAGCATTTT. V and J are TRBV30 and TRBJ1-5; D is uncertain. The length of the CDR3 is 14 residues. Trimming cost V 1 base and J 2 bases, with 9 bases left between them. The V gene's germline CDR1 is GTSNPN and CDR2 SVGIG (reference sequence).

Notes on this clone: The same CDR3 arises from other DNA sequences in this sample as well. The chain combines TRBV7-2 with TRBJ2-2; D remains ambiguous. Trimming cost V 2 bases and J 0 bases, with 7 bases left between them. The V gene's germline CDR1 is SGHTA and CDR2 FQGNSA. The CDR3 is 15 amino acids. In DNA, the CDR3 is TGTGCCAGCAGCTTAACGGGCGCGAACACCGGGGAGCTGTTTTTT. Its translation: CASSLTGANTGELFF.

V is TRBV12-5 and J is TRBJ1-1, with D unresolved. V lost 8 bases to trimming and J lost 1 base, with 8 bases between them. This CDR3 has 12 residues. Germline assignment: CDR1 LGHNT and CDR2 FRNRAP. CDR3 bases: TGTGCTAGTTCAGGCAGGAACACTGAAGCTTTCTTT. As protein: CASSGRNTEAFF.

This chain joins TRBV27 and TRBJ1-2; D gene ambiguous. The CDR3 has 12 amino acids. The V end lost 5 bases, the J end lost 5 bases, and 9 bases lay between the germline ends. Per the germline V gene, CDR1 is MNHEY and CDR2 is SMNVEV (reference sequence). The CDR3 spells CASSPPRYGYTF. CDR3 DNA: TGTGCCAGCAGTCCTCCCCGGTATGGCTACACCTTC.

The gene calls are TRBV27 and TRBJ2-7, with 8 bases identical to TRBD1. The germline gives CDR1 MNHEY, CDR2 SMNVEV (reference sequence). V was clipped by 3 bases and J by 5 bases; unmatched bases: 3. This CDR3 has 13 amino acids. The chain's CDR3 is CASSLDRANEQYF. CDR3 nucleotide sequence: TGTGCCAGCAGTTTGGACAGGGCCAACGAGCAGTACTTC.

The chain recombines TRBV6-5 with TRBJ2-7; no reliable D call. The CDR3 sequence is 13 residues long. Germline values: CDR1 MNHEY, CDR2 SVGAGI. The germline V and J ends were trimmed by 5 bases and 2 bases, with 10 bases remaining between them. CDR3 loop: CASSRQRAYEQYF. The CDR3 DNA sequence: TGTGCCAGCAGTAGGCAGCGAGCCTACGAGCAGTACTTC.

The J gene is TRBJ1-3, the V gene TRBV5-1, with D hard to call. Germline V CDR1 and CDR2: SGHRS, YFSETQ. This CDR3 has 17 amino acids. Trimming removed 0 bases from V and 0 bases from J, with 13 bases in between. The CDR3 is CASSLGFGQASGNTIYF. CDR3 DNA sequence: TGCGCCAGCAGCTTGGGGTTCGGGCAGGCCTCTGGAAACACCATATATTTT.

The V call is TRBV7-2, the J call TRBJ2-5; TRBD2 agrees at 11 bases. This CDR3 has 15 amino acids. V gave up 4 bases and J gave up 5 bases; unmatched junction bases: 6. Germline V gene lookup returns CDR1 SGHTA and CDR2 FQGNSA. CDR3 in amino acids: CASSSIAGGQETQYF. CDR3 nucleotides: TGTGCCAGCAGCTCCATAGCGGGGGGGCAGGAGACCCAGTACTTC.

The V call is TRBV27, the J call TRBJ1-3, with D unclear. Germline V gene data show CDR1 as MNHEY and CDR2 as SMNVEV (reference sequence). V was trimmed by 2 bases and J by 0 bases, leaving 11 bases between them. This CDR3 comprises 16 residues. DNA of the CDR3: TGTGCCAGCAGTTTACGGTATCCCTCCTCTGGAAACACCATATATTTT. This encodes CASSLRYPSSGNTIYF.

V usage is TRBV6-5 and J usage is TRBJ1-4; D is uncertain. Deletions cut 4 bases from V and 7 bases from J, with 19 bases between. This CDR3 is built from 16 residues. Germline V gives CDR1 MNHEY, CDR2 SVGAGI. The CDR3 is CASSFVAAHPFEKLFF. For the CDR3, the DNA is TGTGCCAGCAGTTTCGTGGCAGCTCACCCTTTTGAAAAACTGTTTTTT.

This chain links TRBV4-2 with TRBJ2-3; TRBD2 aligns across 8 bases. With 4 bases clipped from V and 1 base from J, the junction kept 10 bases outside the gene matches. Germline V lookup: CDR1 LGHNA, CDR2 YNFKEQ. The CDR3 has 17 residues. In nucleotides, the CDR3 is TGTGCCAGCAGCCCGGGAGGCGGTAGCGGGGGCACAGATACGCAGTATTTT. Translation: CASSPGGGSGGTDTQYF.

V gene TRBV6-1 combines with J gene TRBJ1-1; D gene uncertain. Germline V gives CDR1 MNHNS, CDR2 SASEGT. The length of the CDR3 is 13 residues. The V end lost 5 bases, the J end lost 4 bases, and 11 bases lay between the germline ends. CDR3 sequence reads: CASSWEESTEAFF. For the CDR3, the DNA is TGTGCCAGCAGTTGGGAGGAGAGCACTGAAGCTTTCTTT.

V and J are TRBV11-2 and TRBJ2-5, with TRBD2 as a possible D gene (6 bases). This CDR3 comprises 13 residues. CDR1 is SGHAT, CDR2 FQNNGV, per germline. V was shortened by 5 bases and J by 4 bases, with 11 bases between the two germline ends. CDR3 residues: CASSPQRAETQYF. For the CDR3, the DNA is TGTGCCAGCAGCCCGCAGCGGGCAGAGACCCAGTACTTC.

The genes are TRBV7-6 and TRBJ1-4; the match to TRBD1 covers 7 bases. The CDR3 extends over 15 amino acids. Per germline, CDR1 SGHVS and CDR2 FNYEAQ. V was clipped by 4 bases and J by 3 bases; unmatched bases: 5. This chain's CDR3 is CASSSGDSSNEKLFF. DNA of the CDR3: TGTGCCAGCAGCTCAGGGGACAGCTCTAATGAAAAACTGTTTTTT. Using reference TRBV7-6 and TRBJ1-4 for the parts outside the CDR3, the full variable domain is GAGVSQSPRYKVTKRGQDVALRCDPISGHVSLYWYRQALGQGPEFLTYFNYEAQQDKSGLPNDRFSAERPEGSISTLTIQRTEQRDSAMYRCASSSGDSSNEKLFFGSGTQLSVL.

The chain links TRBV4-2 to TRBJ1-2; 9 bases match TRBD1. Germline V gene lookup returns CDR1 LGHNA and CDR2 YNFKEQ. CDR3 length: 15 amino acids. After removal of 0 bases from V and 8 bases from J, the junction contained 7 bases not matched to a gene. CDR3 region: CASSQDPVDRGGYTF. The CDR3, as DNA: TGTGCCAGCAGCCAAGATCCGGTGGACAGGGGAGGCTACACCTTC.

The chain uses TRBV6-5 and TRBJ2-3; the D gene is possibly TRBD2 (5 bases). The CDR3 is 13 residues long. The germline CDR1 and CDR2 sequences are MNHEY and SVGAGI. The CDR3 DNA is TGTGCGTCGGGGTACACTCGCACAGATACGCAGTATTTT. Protein sequence: CASGYTRTDTQYF.